These T cell receptor beta chains were read from a single sample in a study of T cell responses to AZD1222 COVID-19 vaccine. Sequencing was performed with immunoSEQ multiplex PCR; in TCRdb, only in-frame clones are kept and a portion is missing. The table has 100,000 to 150,000 clones, approximately 85% seen once. The sequences come from peripheral blood, collected 28 days after the second AZD1222 dose. The receptors originated from an adult who received the AZD1222 COVID-19 vaccine. Both conserved end residues are part of each CDR3. Each record gives: V gene, J gene, CDR3 protein.

TRBV18	TRBJ2-7	CASSPRLAGQPTYEQYF
TRBV19	TRBJ1-5	CASSIGSRDTIYQPQHF
TRBV18	TRBJ2-2	CASSPDRSPGTGELFF
TRBV7-2	TRBJ1-6	CASSRDPVRYNSPLHF
TRBV15	TRBJ2-7	CATSEGQPYEQYF
TRBV6-5	TRBJ2-7	CASTTGTIYEQYF
TRBV18	TRBJ2-7	CASSPSQGRPEQYF
TRBV28	TRBJ2-5	CASSSPLGQYF
TRBV3-1/TRBV3-2	TRBJ1-2	CASSPSGGNPNYGYTF
TRBV24-1	TRBJ2-3	CATSDADRVGPDTQYF
TRBV18	TRBJ2-3	CASPRAGRSLGTDTQYF
TRBV6-5	TRBJ2-7	CASSYSETVSYEQYF
TRBV15	TRBJ1-1	CATSRVVGATEAFF
TRBV7-2	TRBJ1-1	CASSLGQGATEAFF
TRBV7-9	TRBJ1-1	CASSHAAPNTEAFF
TRBV5-5	TRBJ1-3	CASSLAQGSSGNTIYF
TRBV24-1	TRBJ1-1	CATQYRDGREAFF
TRBV4-1	TRBJ1-6	CASSPWDNSPLHF
TRBV6-5	TRBJ2-7	CASGRNGGGYEQYF
TRBV5-3	TRBJ1-2	CARSSDRRGLDYGYTF
TRBV27	TRBJ2-1	CASSQRDRGRGYNEQFF
TRBV7-9	TRBJ2-2	CASRYGRDTSTGELFF
TRBV25-1	TRBJ1-3	CASSDGGFGNTIYF
TRBV19	TRBJ1-6	CASSPGQANSYNSPLHF
TRBV30	TRBJ1-1	CAWSVPGSTEAFF
TRBV7-3	TRBJ2-3	CASSSPGISNTQYF
TRBV28	TRBJ1-5	CASSLGVGQPQHF
TRBV7-9	TRBJ1-3	CASSLASGPVSGNTIYF
TRBV5-1	TRBJ1-3	CASSPSGGTGNTIYF
TRBV11-2	TRBJ2-1	CASSSSTGATDEQFF
TRBV6-1	TRBJ2-7	CASSEHGGLGREQYF
TRBV7-3	TRBJ2-7	CASSLNPGGASYEQYF
TRBV19	TRBJ1-3	CASSIMGWNTIYF
TRBV3-1/TRBV3-2	TRBJ2-5	CASSQLAGGWKTQYF
TRBV4-1	TRBJ1-4	CASSQFRSEKLFF
TRBV13	TRBJ2-2	CASSLVPGQGGTGELFF
TRBV7-2	TRBJ2-5	CASSPEGLAHQETQYF